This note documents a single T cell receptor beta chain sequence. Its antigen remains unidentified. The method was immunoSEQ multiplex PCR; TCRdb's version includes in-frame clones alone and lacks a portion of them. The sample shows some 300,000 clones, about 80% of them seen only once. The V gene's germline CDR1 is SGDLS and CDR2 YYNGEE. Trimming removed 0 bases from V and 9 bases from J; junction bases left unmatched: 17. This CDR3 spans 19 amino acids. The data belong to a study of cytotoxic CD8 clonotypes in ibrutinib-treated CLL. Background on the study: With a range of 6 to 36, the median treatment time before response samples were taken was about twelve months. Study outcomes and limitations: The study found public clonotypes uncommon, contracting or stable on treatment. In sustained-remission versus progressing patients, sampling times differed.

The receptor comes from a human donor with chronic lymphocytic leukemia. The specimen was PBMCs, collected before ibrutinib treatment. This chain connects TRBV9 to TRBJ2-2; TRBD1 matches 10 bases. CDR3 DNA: TGTGCCAGCAGCGTAGAGGGTGAGAGGGGACAGGGGACGTGCTGGGAGCTGTTTTTT. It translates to CASSVEGERGQGTCWELFF.